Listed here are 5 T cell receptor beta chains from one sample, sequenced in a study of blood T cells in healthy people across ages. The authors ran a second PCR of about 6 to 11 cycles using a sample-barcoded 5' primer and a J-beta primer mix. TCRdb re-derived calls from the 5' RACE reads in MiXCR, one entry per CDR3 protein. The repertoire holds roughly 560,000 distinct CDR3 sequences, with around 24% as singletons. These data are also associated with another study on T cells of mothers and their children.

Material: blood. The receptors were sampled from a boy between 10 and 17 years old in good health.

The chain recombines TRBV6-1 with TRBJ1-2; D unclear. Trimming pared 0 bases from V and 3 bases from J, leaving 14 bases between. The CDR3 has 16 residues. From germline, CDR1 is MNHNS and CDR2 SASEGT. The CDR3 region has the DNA TGTGCCAGCAGTGAAGCGGAACAGTCAATCTACTATGGCTACACCTTC. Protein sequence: CASSEAEQSIYYGYTF.

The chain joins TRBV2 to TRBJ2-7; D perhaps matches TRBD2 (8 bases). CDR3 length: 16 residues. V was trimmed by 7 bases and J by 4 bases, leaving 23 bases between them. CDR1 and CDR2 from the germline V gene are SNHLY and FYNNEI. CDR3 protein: CASIPSGGQSSYEQYF. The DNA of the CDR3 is TGTGCCAGCATCCCAAGCGGGGGACAGTCTTCTTACGAGCAGTACTTC.

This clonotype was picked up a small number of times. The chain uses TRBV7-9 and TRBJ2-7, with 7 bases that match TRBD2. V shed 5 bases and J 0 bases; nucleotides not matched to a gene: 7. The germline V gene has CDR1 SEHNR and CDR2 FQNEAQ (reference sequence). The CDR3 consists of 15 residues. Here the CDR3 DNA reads TGTGCCAGCAGCCCGCGGACTAGACCCTCCTACGAGCAGTACTTC. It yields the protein CASSPRTRPSYEQYF. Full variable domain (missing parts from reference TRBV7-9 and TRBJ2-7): DTGVSQNPRHKITKRGQNVTFRCDPISEHNRLYWYRQTLGQGPEFLTYFQNEAQLEKSRLLSDRFSAERPKGSFSTLEIQRTEQGDSAMYLCASSPRTRPSYEQYFGPGTRLTVT.

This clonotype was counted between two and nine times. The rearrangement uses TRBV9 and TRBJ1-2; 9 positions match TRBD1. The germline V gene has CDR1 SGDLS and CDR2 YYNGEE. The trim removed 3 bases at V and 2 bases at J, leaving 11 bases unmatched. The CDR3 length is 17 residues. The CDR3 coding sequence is TGTGCCAGCAGCGATTCCCCCGGGACAGGGATGAACTATGGCTACACCTTC. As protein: CASSDSPGTGMNYGYTF.

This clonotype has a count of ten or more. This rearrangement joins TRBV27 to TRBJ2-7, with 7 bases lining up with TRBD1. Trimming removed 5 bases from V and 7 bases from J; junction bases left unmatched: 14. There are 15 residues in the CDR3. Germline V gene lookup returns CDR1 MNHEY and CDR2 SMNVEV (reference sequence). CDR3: CASSRPGQPEREQYF. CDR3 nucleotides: TGTGCCAGCAGTCGGCCGGGACAGCCCGAAAGGGAGCAGTACTTC.